This T cell receptor (beta chain) stems from a study of blood T cell repertoires in COVID-19 (dated by TCRdb to 2020 to 2022). For the study in its entirety: Samples from collaborators originated in the United States, Italy and Spain and spanned both the acute and convalescent phases of COVID-19. The material from the prospective study consisted of cDNA or gDNA derived from T cells, B-cell-depleted T cells, or PBMCs. The dataset comprised deeply sampled blood TCRbeta repertoires from subjects exposed to, actively infected with, or recovered from COVID-19. A freely available public database, intended as a resource for researchers studying the immune response to SARS-CoV-2, is where the repertoires were released. Samples came from the ongoing ImmuneRACE study (first 160 participants) plus 1,254 subjects from 6 global collaborators. The sample metadata nearly always contained a de-identified subject ID, COVID-19 status, age in years and sex. Where available, HLA class I and class II types were obtained from metadata supplied by the sample provider rather than from assay-based typing. General study outcomes and caveats: How much clinical and demographic metadata was included differed by source and by participant, and the metadata was provided uncurated.

The collaborating institutions used their own protocols to collect whole blood in K2EDTA tubes. For TCRbeta analysis, collaborators shipped samples as frozen whole blood, isolated PBMCs, or DNA extracted from either of those sample types. A distance of 15 bases separates the germline ends of V and J, which lose 8 bases and 7 bases respectively. The germline V gene supplies CDR1 MNHEY and CDR2 SVGAGI. Inclusive of the bounding cysteine and phenylalanine, the CDR3 is 14 residues long. Only the CDR3 region is kept as DNA, spanning 42 bases read in frame from base 1. With regard to this clone: Its antigen specificity is not known. No clone much larger than this one lies a single base away; base qualities are absent.

TCRbeta CDR3 regions were amplified from genomic DNA by means of the immunoSEQ Assay, a bias-controlled multiplex PCR. On the study's bioinformatics: The number of nucleated cells in each sample was estimated by amplification of reference gene primers within the assay. To quantify the absolute abundance of each unique TCRbeta CDR3 rearrangement, sequence reads were collapsed and filtered. Productive Simpson clonality was computed per sample as the square root of Simpson's diversity index over productive rearrangements. This immuneACCESS table, as held by TCRdb, lists in-frame sequences with V and J called but not all clones. Of the missing ones, under half trace to an unresolved V gene in checked studies; the others have no known cause. The V and J calls and clone size were taken over from that table, and D and trimming were inferred from the DNA. The sample table contains about 440,000 clones; only one count was recorded for approximately 90% of them. Together, the top ten hold 4.3% of the sample.

The receptor chain draws on TRBV6-5 and TRBJ1-6; TRBD1 is perhaps the D gene, given 5 matching bases. The receptor comes from a woman in her thirties with acute or convalescent COVID-19. Sequencing input: peripheral blood. The nucleotide sequence reads as follows: TGTGCCAGCGAATCGACAGCCTCAAATTCACCCCTCCACTTT. The resulting protein is CASESTASNSPLHF.